This record concerns one T cell receptor (beta chain) sequence. Its target is not known. This specimen comes from a study of ipilimumab plus nivolumab after autologous stem cell transplantation. Looking at the study overall: Median doses per patient: a few ipilimumab, about 8 nivolumab.

Ipilimumab, 1 mg/kg, started 14 to 28 days after autologous transplant. Through week 26, nivolumab 3 mg/kg IV was given weeks 1, 4, 7, 10, then biweekly. The CDR3 is 13 amino acids. Germline loops: CDR1 SGHDT, CDR2 YYEEEE. V gave up 4 bases and J gave up 0 bases, with 7 bases separating them. TCRdb keeps only in-frame clones here, not all; method: immunoSEQ multiplex PCR. This table holds 9,400 or so clones, about two thirds found once. Study observations and caveats: The authors say TCR, Treg and microbiome findings warrant further study.

The sample here was PBMCs, taken in a trial of ipilimumab plus nivolumab as post-transplant consolidation. The chain employs TRBV5-6 and TRBJ1-1; no clear D gene. The clonotype comes from a female donor with multiple myeloma. DNA for the CDR3: TGTGCCAGCAGCCCCGTCTTGAACACTGAAGCTTTCTTT. Amino acids: CASSPVLNTEAFF. Complete variable domain (other parts from reference TRBV5-6 and TRBJ1-1): DAGVTQSPTHLIKTRGQQVTLRCSPKSGHDTVSWYQQALGQGPQFIFQYYEEEERQRGNFPDRFSGHQFPNYSSELNVNALLLGDSALYLCASSPVLNTEAFFGQGTRLTVV.